The clone carrying this T cell receptor (beta chain) was found a few times. Its antigen is unknown. This specimen comes from a study of T cell repertoires in cytomegalovirus infection. TCRdb re-derived calls from the reads in MiXCR, one entry per CDR3 protein. This sample yields approximately 730,000 distinct CDR3 sequences, of which roughly 29% are seen a single time; over 10% belongs to the top ten. This material consisted of cultured CD8+ T cells from PBMCs, taken from culture after CMV antigen stimulation. The TCR originated in a human donor in good health (CMV status not recorded). Some clones in this sample may be carry-over from other donors' samples.

DNA for the CDR3: TGTGCCAGCAGCACAATAGGTACAGTCTACGAGCAGTACGTC. Protein sequence: CASSTIGTVYEQYV. This chain links TRBV11-2 with TRBJ2-7; unclear D gene. Per germline, CDR1 SGHAT and CDR2 FQNNGV. Trimming took 5 bases from V and 3 from J, leaving 14 bases between them. CDR3 length: 14 residues.